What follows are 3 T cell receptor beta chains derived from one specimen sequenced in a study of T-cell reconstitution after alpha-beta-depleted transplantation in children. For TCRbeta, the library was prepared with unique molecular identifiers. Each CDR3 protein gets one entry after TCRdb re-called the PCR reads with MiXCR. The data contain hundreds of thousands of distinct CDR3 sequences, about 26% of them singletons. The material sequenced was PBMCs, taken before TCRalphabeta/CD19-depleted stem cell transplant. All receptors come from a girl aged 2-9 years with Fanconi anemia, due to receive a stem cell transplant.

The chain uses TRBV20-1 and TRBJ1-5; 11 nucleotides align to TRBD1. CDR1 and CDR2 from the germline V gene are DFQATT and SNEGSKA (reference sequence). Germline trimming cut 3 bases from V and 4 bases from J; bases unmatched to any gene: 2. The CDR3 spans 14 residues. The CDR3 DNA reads TGCAGTGCTAGGGGGGACAGGGGGAATCAGCCCCAGCATTTT. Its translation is CSARGDRGNQPQHF.

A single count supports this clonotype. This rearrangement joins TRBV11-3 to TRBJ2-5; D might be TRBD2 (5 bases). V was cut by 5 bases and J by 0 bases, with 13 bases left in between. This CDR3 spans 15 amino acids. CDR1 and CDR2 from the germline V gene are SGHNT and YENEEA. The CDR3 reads CASSLYAGDQETQYF. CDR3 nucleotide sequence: TGTGCCAGCAGCCTGTATGCCGGGGACCAAGAGACCCAGTACTTC.

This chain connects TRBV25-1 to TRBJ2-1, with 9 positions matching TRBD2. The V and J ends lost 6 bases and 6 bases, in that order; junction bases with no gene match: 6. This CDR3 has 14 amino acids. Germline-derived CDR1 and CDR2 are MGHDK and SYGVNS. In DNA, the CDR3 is TGTGCCAGCAGCCCGGGACTAGCACGCAATGAGCAGTTCTTC. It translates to CASSPGLARNEQFF.